The 19 T cell receptor beta chains in this list originate from one sample, sequenced in a study of blood T cell repertoires in COVID-19. Profiling relied on immunoSEQ multiplex PCR, and the TCRdb table lists in-frame clones only, not all of them. This table holds around 140,000 clones, more than 65% found once. Sequenced material: peripheral blood. Receptors were obtained from a man aged 55 to 69 with active or convalescent COVID-19.

The chain couples TRBV2 to TRBJ2-3, with TRBD2 matching 8 bases. Germline CDR1 reads SNHLY; CDR2 reads FYNNEI. V shed 6 bases, J shed 0 bases, and the junction held 2 bases outside the gene matches. This CDR3 has 14 residues. This CDR3 reads CASRTSGSTDTQYF. As DNA, the CDR3 is TGTGCCAGCAGAACTAGCGGAAGCACAGATACGCAGTATTTT.

V and J are TRBV27 and TRBJ1-1; 7 nucleotides match TRBD1. This CDR3 has 15 residues. The V gene end was trimmed by 4 bases and the J gene end by 11 bases; junction bases not matched to a gene: 16. The germline V gene encodes CDR1 MNHEY and CDR2 SMNVEV (reference sequence). DNA of the CDR3: TGTGCCAGCAGTTCCCCTCATAGGGGGCGGGGTTCGGCTTTCTTT. Translated: CASSSPHRGRGSAFF.

The chain carries TRBV9 and TRBJ1-3; 8 nucleotides line up with TRBD1. Trimming at V came to 0 bases and at J to 4 bases, leaving 3 bases not matched to a gene. The CDR3 sequence is 15 residues long. Germline CDR1 and CDR2: SGDLS and YYNGEE. The CDR3: CASSVAGGLGNTIYF. The CDR3 DNA follows: TGTGCCAGCAGCGTAGCAGGGGGCCTAGGAAACACCATATATTTT.

V usage is TRBV7-2 and J usage is TRBJ2-7, with 7 bases that match TRBD1. After removal of 7 bases from V and 1 base from J, the junction contained 7 bases not matched to a gene. CDR3 length: 14 amino acids. The V gene's germline CDR1 is SGHTA and CDR2 FQGNSA. In DNA, the CDR3 is TGTGCCAGCACCTACAGGGGAACTTCCTACGAGCAGTACTTC. Its translation is CASTYRGTSYEQYF.

V and J are TRBV3-1 (or the pseudogene TRBV3-2) and TRBJ2-7; possible D gene TRBD1, 6 bases. Trimming pared 2 bases from V and 5 bases from J, leaving 10 bases between. The CDR3 is made up of 13 amino acids. From germline, CDR1 is LGHDT and CDR2 YNNKEL (reference sequence). CDR3 sequence (DNA): TGTGCCAGCAGCCAACATGACAGGAACGAGCAGTACTTC. Translation: CASSQHDRNEQYF.

This clone was found once. The gene calls are TRBV11-2 and TRBJ1-1; D unresolved. Trimming cost V 3 bases and J 4 bases, with 12 bases left between them. This CDR3 is built from 14 residues. Germline V gives CDR1 SGHAT, CDR2 FQNNGV. CDR3 protein: CASSFLGTSTEAFF. Written as DNA, the CDR3 is TGTGCCAGCAGCTTCCTGGGCACTAGCACTGAAGCTTTCTTT.

This sequence joins TRBV24-1 and TRBJ2-1, with 7 bases matching TRBD1. Germline assignment: CDR1 KGHDR and CDR2 SFDVKD. The CDR3 totals 16 residues. J lost 4 bases, V lost 5 bases, and 10 bases had no gene match. The CDR3 spells CATSALGQSVYNEQFF. CDR3 sequence (DNA): TGTGCCACCAGTGCCCTGGGACAGTCAGTTTACAATGAGCAGTTCTTC.

V gene TRBV11-2 combines with J gene TRBJ2-5; 10 bases line up with TRBD2. This CDR3 has 16 residues. V shed 5 bases, J shed 6 bases, and the junction held 12 bases outside the gene matches. Looked up from germline, CDR1 is SGHAT and CDR2 is FQNNGV. CDR3 sequence: CASSQTASGGRQTQYF. The CDR3 DNA follows: TGTGCCAGCAGCCAGACGGCTAGCGGGGGCCGTCAGACCCAGTACTTC. The full variable domain, with the rest looked up from reference TRBV11-2 and TRBJ2-5, is EAGVAQSPRYKIIEKRQSVAFWCNPISGHATLYWYQQILGQGPKLLIQFQNNGVVDDSQLPKDRFSAERLKGVDSTLKIQPAKLEDSAVYLCASSQTASGGRQTQYFGPGTRLLVL.

V usage is TRBV2 and J usage is TRBJ2-7; maybe TRBD1 (5 bases). Germline CDR1 and CDR2: SNHLY and FYNNEI. The V gene lost 6 bases and the J gene lost 3 bases, with 12 bases spanning the gap. The CDR3 is made up of 13 amino acids. The CDR3 coding sequence is TGTGCCAGCAGCGTGGACACCTACTACGAGCAGTACGTC. Its protein product is CASSVDTYYEQYV.

The chain uses TRBV7-9 and TRBJ1-4; weak D call: TRBD1 (6 bases). CDR3 length: 15 amino acids. Germline CDR1 SEHNR, CDR2 FQNEAQ (reference sequence). V lost 5 bases, J lost 8 bases, and 18 bases lay in between. Here the CDR3 DNA reads TGTGCCAGCAGCCAGCTTCAGGGGCGCCTGGAAAAACTGTTTTTT. This gives the protein CASSQLQGRLEKLFF.

This chain connects TRBV7-2 to TRBJ2-5, with a weak D call TRBD2 (5 bases). The germline V and J ends were trimmed by 0 bases and 7 bases, with 6 bases remaining between them. This CDR3 has 12 amino acids. Germline loops: CDR1 SGHTA, CDR2 FQGNSA. As DNA, the CDR3 is TGTGCCAGCAGCTTAGCCGGAGGGACCCAGTACTTC. It codes for CASSLAGGTQYF.

The genes are TRBV4-3 and TRBJ2-3; 14 bases are a match to TRBD2. V was clipped by 4 bases and J by 10 bases; unmatched bases: 7. The CDR3 contains 15 residues. Germline values: CDR1 LGHNA, CDR2 YSLEER. The CDR3 coding sequence is TGCGCCAGCAGCCCGGGGACTAGCGGGAGCGGTTCGCAGTATTTT. It translates to CASSPGTSGSGSQYF.

The V gene is TRBV27, the J gene TRBJ2-2; 8 bases match TRBD1. Per germline, CDR1 MNHEY and CDR2 SMNVEV (reference sequence). This CDR3 has 15 residues. V gave up 3 bases and J gave up 4 bases; unmatched junction bases: 4. Here the CDR3 reads CASSLQGAVTGELFF. In DNA, the CDR3 is TGTGCCAGCAGTTTGCAGGGGGCGGTCACCGGGGAGCTGTTTTTT.

CDR3 nucleotides: TGTGCCAGCAGCTCTGGACAGGGCCAAGAGACCCAGTACTTC. Translation: CASSSGQGQETQYF. J is TRBJ2-5 and V is TRBV7-6, with TRBD1 matching over 8 bases. Germline-derived CDR1 and CDR2 are SGHVS and FNYEAQ. The CDR3 has 14 residues. V trimming: 4 bases; J trimming: 1 base; junction bases outside the gene matches: 2. Filled out from reference TRBV7-6 and TRBJ2-5, the complete variable domain reads GAGVSQSPRYKVTKRGQDVALRCDPISGHVSLYWYRQALGQGPEFLTYFNYEAQQDKSGLPNDRFSAERPEGSISTLTIQRTEQRDSAMYRCASSSGQGQETQYFGPGTRLLVL.

This clone has only a few counts. The V call is TRBV7-9, the J call TRBJ2-7; TRBD2 aligns across 11 bases. Trimming at V came to 5 bases and at J to 3 bases, leaving 3 bases not matched to a gene. Germline V gene sequence: CDR1 SEHNR, CDR2 FQNEAQ (reference sequence). The CDR3 loop spans 14 amino acids. The CDR3 sequence is CASSTGLAGYEQYV. The CDR3 nucleotides are TGTGCCAGCAGCACCGGACTAGCGGGCTACGAGCAGTACGTC.

This rearrangement joins TRBV6-5 to TRBJ1-2; D perhaps matches TRBD1 (5 bases). Trimming cost V 0 bases and J 4 bases, with 15 bases left between them. This CDR3 comprises 16 residues. Germline V gene data show CDR1 as MNHEY and CDR2 as SVGAGI. The CDR3 region is CASSYSSSGRAYGYTF. The CDR3 DNA follows: TGTGCCAGCAGTTACTCGAGCTCTGGCAGGGCCTATGGCTACACCTTC.

This clone was detected only once. The genes are TRBV7-2 and TRBJ2-5; tentatively, D is TRBD2 (6 bases). In germline, CDR1 is SGHTA, CDR2 FQGNSA. The V end lost 7 bases, the J end lost 2 bases, and 20 bases lay between the germline ends. There are 16 residues in the CDR3. The CDR3: CASNYWPLAPQETQYF. CDR3 sequence (DNA): TGTGCCAGCAACTATTGGCCCCTAGCGCCACAAGAGACCCAGTACTTC.

The rearrangement links TRBV5-4 to TRBJ1-1; perhaps TRBD1 as D (5 bases). The V and J ends lost 7 bases and 5 bases respectively, with 15 bases between them. CDR1 is SGHNT and CDR2 is YYREEE in the germline V gene (reference sequence). This CDR3 region has 13 residues. In nucleotides, the CDR3 is TGTGCCAGCCCTACGGGGGGGGGTACTGAAGCTTTCTTT. Amino acid sequence: CASPTGGGTEAFF.

The rearrangement joins TRBV29-1 to TRBJ1-1, with 10 bases matching TRBD1. The CDR3 loop spans 15 amino acids. J lost 0 bases, V lost 4 bases, and 5 bases had no gene match. Germline loops: CDR1 SQVTM, CDR2 ANQGSEA. CDR3 in DNA: TGCAGCGTTGGCGGGACAGGGGTTATGAACACTGAAGCTTTCTTT. Protein sequence: CSVGGTGVMNTEAFF.